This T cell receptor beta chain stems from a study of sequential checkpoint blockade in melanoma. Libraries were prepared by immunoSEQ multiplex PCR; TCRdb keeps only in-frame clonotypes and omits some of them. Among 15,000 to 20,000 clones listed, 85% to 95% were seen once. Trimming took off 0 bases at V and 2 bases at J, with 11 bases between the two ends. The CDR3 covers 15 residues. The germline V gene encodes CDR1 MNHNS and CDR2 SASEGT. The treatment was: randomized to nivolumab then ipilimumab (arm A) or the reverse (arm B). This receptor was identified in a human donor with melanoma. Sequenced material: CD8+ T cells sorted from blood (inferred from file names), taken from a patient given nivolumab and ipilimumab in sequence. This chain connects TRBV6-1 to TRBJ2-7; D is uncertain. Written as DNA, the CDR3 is TGTGCCAGCAGTGAAGCGTATAGCCCTACCTACGAGCAGTACTTC. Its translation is CASSEAYSPTYEQYF.